These 25 T cell receptor beta chains were sequenced from one sample in a study of OX40 agonist ivuxolimab in advanced cancers. The repertoire was sequenced with immunoSEQ multiplex PCR; TCRdb's copy has only in-frame clones and lacks some. Seen here are about 160,000 clones, roughly 94% observed once, and the top ten hold 0.31%. The sample here was CD4+ or CD8+ T cells sorted from blood, taken in a trial of the OX40 agonist ivuxolimab. These receptor sequences come from an adult with an advanced solid tumor such as melanoma, head and neck, liver or kidney cancer.

The V gene is TRBV18, the J gene TRBJ2-1; 9 bases fit TRBD2. The CDR3 has 15 residues. Trimming cost V 3 bases and J 9 bases; bases outside gene matches: 9. Germline V lookup: CDR1 KGHSH, CDR2 LQKENI. The CDR3: CASSPGLATSGEQFF. The DNA for the CDR3 is TGTGCCAGCTCACCGGGACTAGCTACCTCGGGTGAGCAGTTCTTC.

This sequence joins TRBV5-4 and TRBJ1-1; the D is unclear. Trimming took 4 bases from V and 4 from J, leaving 14 bases between them. Germline V lookup: CDR1 SGHNT, CDR2 YYREEE (reference sequence). This CDR3 contains 14 residues. The CDR3 loop is CASSRDASRTEAFF. The CDR3 nucleotides read TGTGCCAGCAGCCGCGACGCCAGCCGCACTGAAGCTTTCTTT.

As DNA, the CDR3 is TGTGCCAGCAGCCCGGGACAGACCTACGAGCAGTACTTC. Translated: CASSPGQTYEQYF. The V gene is TRBV6-1, the J gene TRBJ2-7; 7 nucleotides line up with TRBD1. The trim removed 6 bases at V and 2 bases at J, leaving 4 bases unmatched. This CDR3 region has 13 residues. Germline V gives CDR1 MNHNS, CDR2 SASEGT.

The chain employs TRBV27 and TRBJ2-3; no firm D call. Trimming took 5 bases from V and 0 from J, leaving 9 bases between them. The germline CDR1 and CDR2 sequences are MNHEY and SMNVEV (reference sequence). This CDR3 region has 14 residues. The chain's CDR3 is CASSPPSSTDTQYF. Here the CDR3 DNA reads TGTGCCAGCAGTCCACCCTCTAGCACAGATACGCAGTATTTT.

The chain recombines TRBV27 with TRBJ2-6, with TRBD1 matching over 8 bases. CDR3 length: 15 residues. V shed 4 bases, J shed 2 bases, and the junction held 1 base outside the gene matches. Per the germline V gene, CDR1 is MNHEY and CDR2 is SMNVEV (reference sequence). The CDR3 DNA follows: TGTGCCAGCAGTTCGACAGGGGCTGGGGCCAACGTCCTGACTTTC. Residues: CASSSTGAGANVLTF.

The V call is TRBV7-9, the J call TRBJ2-7; 12 positions match TRBD2. The germline V gene has CDR1 SEHNR and CDR2 FQNEAQ (reference sequence). The CDR3 is made up of 15 amino acids. V shed 0 bases, J shed 6 bases, and the junction held 3 bases outside the gene matches. CDR3 sequence reads: CASSLAPSGRAEQYF. The CDR3 DNA sequence: TGTGCCAGCAGCTTAGCCCCTAGCGGGAGGGCCGAGCAGTACTTC. The variable domain in full, completed from reference TRBV7-9 and TRBJ2-7, reads DTGVSQNPRHKITKRGQNVTFRCDPISEHNRLYWYRQTLGQGPEFLTYFQNEAQLEKSRLLSDRFSAERPKGSFSTLEIQRTEQGDSAMYLCASSLAPSGRAEQYFGPGTRLTVT.

The chain employs TRBV28 and TRBJ1-1; D is unresolved. Trimming shortened V by 2 bases and J by 7 bases, and 8 bases separated the two germline ends. The CDR3 covers 12 residues. CDR1 is MDHEN and CDR2 is SYDVKM in the germline V gene. Here the CDR3 reads CASSLLQNEAFF. CDR3 nucleotide sequence: TGTGCCAGCAGTTTACTGCAGAATGAAGCTTTCTTT. The variable domain in full, with the rest retrieved from reference TRBV28 and TRBJ1-1, is DVKVTQSSRYLVKRTGEKVFLECVQDMDHENMFWYRQDPGLGLRLIYFSYDVKMKEKGDIPEGYSVSREKKERFSLILESASTNQTSMYLCASSLLQNEAFFGQGTRLTVV.

This clone was counted a few times. The chain couples TRBV9 to TRBJ1-5; D not resolved. CDR3 length: 14 amino acids. The germline gives CDR1 SGDLS, CDR2 YYNGEE. V was shortened by 0 bases and J by 7 bases, with 11 bases between the two germline ends. CDR3 sequence: CASSVAGSSQPQHF. CDR3 sequence (DNA): TGTGCCAGCAGCGTAGCTGGTTCGAGCCAGCCCCAGCATTTT.

CDR3 nucleotides: TGTGCCATCAGCCGGCTAGCGGAGGACAATGAGCAGTTCTTC. This gives the protein CAISRLAEDNEQFF. V usage is TRBV10-3 and J usage is TRBJ2-1; 7 bases line up with TRBD2. Germline V gene sequence: CDR1 ENHRY, CDR2 SYGVKD. This CDR3 spans 14 amino acids. V was clipped by 6 bases and J by 5 bases; unmatched bases: 7.

In DNA, the CDR3 is TGTGCCAGCAGGGTTACAGGGGACACTGAAGCTTTCTTT. Its protein product is CASRVTGDTEAFF. The chain carries TRBV28 and TRBJ1-1; 7 nucleotides align to TRBD1. Germline trimming cut 6 bases from V and 3 bases from J; bases unmatched to any gene: 4. The CDR3 contains 13 residues. Germline CDR1 and CDR2: MDHEN and SYDVKM.

This chain joins TRBV10-3 and TRBJ1-1; D remains unclear. Germline V gene sequence: CDR1 ENHRY, CDR2 SYGVKD. The CDR3 spans 15 residues. V gave up 0 bases and J gave up 6 bases, with 14 bases separating them. The CDR3 nucleotides are TGTGCCATCAGTGAGTCGGTCAGAGGCAGGCCTGAAGCTTTCTTT. This translates into CAISESVRGRPEAFF.

The V call is TRBV11-3, the J call TRBJ1-4, with D unclear. Germline V lookup: CDR1 SGHNT, CDR2 YENEEA. This CDR3 is built from 15 residues. Trimming stripped 4 bases from V and 1 base from J, with 10 bases between. The CDR3 DNA reads TGTGCCAGCAGCTCAGGCGGGAAAACTAATGAAAAACTGTTTTTT. The encoded protein is CASSSGGKTNEKLFF.

The rearrangement links TRBV7-3 to TRBJ1-1; D is undetermined. The ends were cut back, 2 bases at V and 1 base at J, with 5 bases in the middle. This CDR3 comprises 13 residues. Germline CDR1 and CDR2: SGHTA and FQGTGA. The DNA of the CDR3 is TGTGCCAGCAGCTTACCGGGGAACACTGAAGCTTTCTTT. Its translation is CASSLPGNTEAFF.

As for this clone: At the DNA level, this CDR3 is encoded by other sequences in the same sample as well. This chain connects TRBV30 to TRBJ2-5, with D unresolved. This CDR3 region has 11 residues. Per the germline V gene, CDR1 is GTSNPN and CDR2 is SVGIG (reference sequence). V lost 3 bases and J 5 bases, leaving 7 bases between the germline ends. The CDR3: CAWSVGETQYF. CDR3 coding DNA: TGTGCCTGGAGCGTGGGGGAGACCCAGTACTTC. The whole variable domain, remainder taken from reference TRBV30 and TRBJ2-5, is SQTIHQWPATLVQPVGSPLSLECTVEGTSNPNLYWYRQAAGRGLQLLFYSVGIGQISSEVPQNLSASRPQDRQFILSSKKLLLSDSGFYLCAWSVGETQYFGPGTRLLVL.

The chain employs TRBV7-6 and TRBJ2-7; D possibly corresponds to TRBD2 (6 bases). Germline lookup yields CDR1 SGHVS and CDR2 FNYEAQ. Trimming pared 4 bases from V and 1 base from J, leaving 11 bases between. The length of the CDR3 is 14 residues. CDR3 protein: CASSSVGLSYEQYF. The CDR3 region has the DNA TGTGCCAGCAGCTCTGTGGGACTTTCCTACGAGCAGTACTTC. Full variable domain (outside the CDR3, taken from reference TRBV7-6 and TRBJ2-7): GAGVSQSPRYKVTKRGQDVALRCDPISGHVSLYWYRQALGQGPEFLTYFNYEAQQDKSGLPNDRFSAERPEGSISTLTIQRTEQRDSAMYRCASSSVGLSYEQYFGPGTRLTVT.

This chain uses TRBV2 with TRBJ1-5; 7 bases agree with TRBD1. The CDR3 consists of 14 residues. Trimming took 7 bases from V and 5 from J; bases not matched to a gene: 8. CDR1 SNHLY and CDR2 FYNNEI come from the germline V gene. This CDR3 reads CASTPDRADQPQHF. The CDR3 nucleotides read TGTGCCAGCACCCCAGACAGGGCTGATCAGCCCCAGCATTTT.

The gene calls are TRBV7-3 and TRBJ2-2; D tentatively fits TRBD1 or TRBD2 (6 bases each). CDR3 length: 15 amino acids. V lost 5 bases and J 7 bases, leaving 17 bases between the germline ends. In germline, CDR1 is SGHTA, CDR2 FQGTGA. This chain's CDR3 is CASSPQEGVLGELFF. For the CDR3, the DNA is TGTGCCAGCAGCCCCCAGGAGGGGGTCCTCGGGGAGCTGTTTTTT.

This chain links TRBV4-3 with TRBJ2-7; TRBD2 matches 10 bases. This CDR3 has 16 residues. The germline V gene encodes CDR1 LGHNA and CDR2 YSLEER. V trimming: 3 bases; J trimming: 1 base; junction bases outside the gene matches: 6. The CDR3 loop is CASSQLWTSGSYEQYF. The CDR3, as DNA: TGCGCCAGCAGCCAGCTCTGGACTAGCGGTTCCTACGAGCAGTACTTC.

The chain uses TRBV5-4 and TRBJ2-6; TRBD1 agrees at 7 bases. The CDR3 has 18 residues. Germline V gene lookup returns CDR1 SGHNT and CDR2 YYREEE (reference sequence). V shed 4 bases and J 2 bases; nucleotides not matched to a gene: 12. The CDR3 spells CASSRYSGTGAGANVLTF. The CDR3 DNA follows: TGTGCCAGCAGCCGTTACTCAGGTACAGGGGCTGGGGCCAACGTCCTGACTTTC.

This clone was recorded only once. The chain joins TRBV27 to TRBJ2-3, with 8 bases matching TRBD1. The germline V gene has CDR1 MNHEY and CDR2 SMNVEV (reference sequence). V gave up 6 bases and J gave up 0 bases; unmatched junction bases: 5. The CDR3 has 15 amino acids. The DNA for the CDR3 is TGTGCCAGCAGCGACAGGGGCCAAAGCACAGATACGCAGTATTTT. This sequence encodes CASSDRGQSTDTQYF.

In this sample, this clone turned up once. The chain uses TRBV19 and TRBJ1-4; 7 bases agree with TRBD1. J was trimmed by 1 base and V by 4 bases; bases with no gene match: 3. The germline gives CDR1 LNHDA, CDR2 SQIVND (reference sequence). The CDR3 sequence is 15 residues long. DNA for the CDR3: TGTGCCAGTAGTACACACAGGGGAACTAATGAAAAACTGTTTTTT. Its protein is CASSTHRGTNEKLFF.

The chain couples TRBV6-5 to TRBJ1-2, with D uncertain. Trimming took 0 bases from V and 1 from J, leaving 9 bases between them. CDR3 size: 15 residues. Germline V gene data show CDR1 as MNHEY and CDR2 as SVGAGI. CDR3: CASSYSTLFNYGYTF. The CDR3 DNA sequence: TGTGCCAGCAGTTACTCGACACTTTTTAACTATGGCTACACCTTC.

In this sample, this clone turned up once. This chain connects TRBV5-1 to TRBJ1-1; no clear D gene. V lost 3 bases to trimming and J lost 3 bases, with 15 bases between them. The CDR3 is 15 amino acids. Germline CDR1 and CDR2: SGHRS and YFSETQ. CDR3 DNA: TGCGCCAGCAGCTGGGCCCCCGGTGCGGACACTGAAGCTTTCTTT. Protein: CASSWAPGADTEAFF.

The CDR3 nucleotides are TGCGCCAGCAGCCAAGTGGAGGGATCTCCCTATACGCAGTATTTT. As protein: CASSQVEGSPYTQYF. The gene calls are TRBV4-3 and TRBJ2-3; weak D call: TRBD2 (6 bases). The CDR3 loop spans 15 amino acids. V was pared by 1 base and J by 7 bases, with 15 bases between. CDR1 LGHNA and CDR2 YSLEER come from the germline V gene.

This rearrangement joins TRBV7-9 to TRBJ2-6; tentatively, D is TRBD1 (5 bases). Trimming pared 5 bases from V and 0 bases from J, leaving 8 bases between. CDR3 size: 15 residues. Germline values: CDR1 SEHNR, CDR2 FQNEAQ (reference sequence). The CDR3 DNA reads TGTGCCAGCAGCCGGCAGGGCTCTGGGGCCAACGTCCTGACTTTC. This encodes CASSRQGSGANVLTF.